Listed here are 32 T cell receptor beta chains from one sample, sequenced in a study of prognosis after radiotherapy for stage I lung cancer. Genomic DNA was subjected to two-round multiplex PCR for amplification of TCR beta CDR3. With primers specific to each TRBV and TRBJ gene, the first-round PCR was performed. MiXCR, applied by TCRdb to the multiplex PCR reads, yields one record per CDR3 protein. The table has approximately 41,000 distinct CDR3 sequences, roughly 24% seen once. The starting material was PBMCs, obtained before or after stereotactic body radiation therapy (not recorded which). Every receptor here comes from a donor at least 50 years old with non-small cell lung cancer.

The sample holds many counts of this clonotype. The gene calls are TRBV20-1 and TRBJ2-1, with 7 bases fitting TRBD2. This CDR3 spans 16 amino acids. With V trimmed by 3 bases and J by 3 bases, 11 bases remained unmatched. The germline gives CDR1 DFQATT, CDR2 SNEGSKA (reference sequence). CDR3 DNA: TGCAGTGCTAGTGAGGGTTGGGGGGGGTTCTACAATGAGCAGTTCTTC. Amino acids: CSASEGWGGFYNEQFF.

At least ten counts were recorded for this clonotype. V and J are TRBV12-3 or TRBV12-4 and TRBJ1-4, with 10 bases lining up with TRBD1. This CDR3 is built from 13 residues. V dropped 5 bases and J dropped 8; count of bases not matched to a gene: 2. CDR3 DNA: TGTGCCAGCAGTCTGGGACAGGGGGAAAAACTGTTTTTT. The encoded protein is CASSLGQGEKLFF.

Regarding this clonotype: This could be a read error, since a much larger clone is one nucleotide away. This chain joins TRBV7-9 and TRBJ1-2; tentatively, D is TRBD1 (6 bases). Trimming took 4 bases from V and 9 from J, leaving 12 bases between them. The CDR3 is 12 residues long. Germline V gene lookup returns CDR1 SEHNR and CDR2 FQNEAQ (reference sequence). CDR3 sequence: CASSWDTDSYTF. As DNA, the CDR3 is TGTGCCAGCAGCTGGGACACGGACAGCTACACCTTC.

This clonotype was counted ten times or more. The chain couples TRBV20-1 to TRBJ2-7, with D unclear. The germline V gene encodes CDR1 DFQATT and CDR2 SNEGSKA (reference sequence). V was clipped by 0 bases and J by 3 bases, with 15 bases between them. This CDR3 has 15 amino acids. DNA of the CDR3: TGCAGTGCTAGAGATCCGCGTGGTCTTCTCTACGAGCAGTACTTC. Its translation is CSARDPRGLLYEQYF.

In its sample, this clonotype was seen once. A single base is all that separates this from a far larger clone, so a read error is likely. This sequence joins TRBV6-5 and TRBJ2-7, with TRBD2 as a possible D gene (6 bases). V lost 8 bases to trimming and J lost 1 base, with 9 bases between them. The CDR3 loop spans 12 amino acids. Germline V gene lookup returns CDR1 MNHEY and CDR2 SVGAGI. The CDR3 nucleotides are TGTGCCAGCGGAGGGCCTTCCTACGAGCAGTACTTC. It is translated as CASGGPSYEQYF.

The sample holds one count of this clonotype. CDR3 amino acids: CASSLLVGGPERDQPQHF. As DNA, the CDR3 is TGTGCCAGCAGCTTGCTAGTGGGGGGGCCGGAGAGAGATCAGCCCCAGCATTTT. The V and J genes are TRBV5-6 and TRBJ1-5, with a weak D call TRBD1 (6 bases). From germline, CDR1 is SGHDT and CDR2 YYEEEE. Trimming pared 1 base from V and 5 bases from J, leaving 22 bases between. The CDR3 is made up of 18 amino acids.

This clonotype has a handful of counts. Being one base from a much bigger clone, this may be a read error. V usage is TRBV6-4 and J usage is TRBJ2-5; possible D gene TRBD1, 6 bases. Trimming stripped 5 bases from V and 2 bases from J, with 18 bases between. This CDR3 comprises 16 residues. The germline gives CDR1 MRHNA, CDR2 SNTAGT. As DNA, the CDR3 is TGTGCCAGCAGTCCGAAAGCCGGGACAAGTCAAGAGACCCAGTACTTC. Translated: CASSPKAGTSQETQYF.

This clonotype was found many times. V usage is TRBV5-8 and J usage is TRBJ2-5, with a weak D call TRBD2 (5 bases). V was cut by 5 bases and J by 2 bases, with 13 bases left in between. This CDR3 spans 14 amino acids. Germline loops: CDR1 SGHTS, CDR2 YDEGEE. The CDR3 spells CASRQRPGQETQYF. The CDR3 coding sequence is TGTGCCAGCAGACAGCGCCCGGGGCAAGAGACCCAGTACTTC. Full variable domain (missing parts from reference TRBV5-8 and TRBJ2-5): EAGVTQSPTHLIKTRGQQATLRCSPISGHTSVYWYQQALGLGLQFLLWYDEGEERNRGNFPPRFSGRQFPNYSSELNVNALELEDSALYLCASRQRPGQETQYFGPGTRLLVL.

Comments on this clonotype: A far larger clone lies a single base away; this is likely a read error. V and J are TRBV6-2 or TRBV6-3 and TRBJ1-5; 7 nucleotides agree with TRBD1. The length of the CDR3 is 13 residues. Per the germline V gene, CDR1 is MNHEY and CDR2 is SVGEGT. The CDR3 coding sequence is TGTGCCAGCAGTACAGGGGTTGGTCAGCCCCGGCATTTT. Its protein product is CASSTGVGQPRHF.

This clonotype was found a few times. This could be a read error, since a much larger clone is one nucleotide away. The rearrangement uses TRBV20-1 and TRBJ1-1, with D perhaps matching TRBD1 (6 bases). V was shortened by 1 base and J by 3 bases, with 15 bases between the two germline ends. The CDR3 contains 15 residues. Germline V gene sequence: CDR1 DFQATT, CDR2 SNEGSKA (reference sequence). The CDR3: CSARVARGGDTEAFF. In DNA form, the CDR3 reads TGCAGTGCTAGAGTCGCTAGGGGGGGGGACACTGAAGCTTTCTTT.

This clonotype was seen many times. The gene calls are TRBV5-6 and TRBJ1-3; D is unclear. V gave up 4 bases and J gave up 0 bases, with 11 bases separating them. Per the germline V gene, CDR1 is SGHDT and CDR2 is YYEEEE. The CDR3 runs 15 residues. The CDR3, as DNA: TGTGCCAGCAGCCCGGGCTATCTCTCTGGAAACACCATATATTTT. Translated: CASSPGYLSGNTIYF.

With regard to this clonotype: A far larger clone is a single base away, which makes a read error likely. CDR3 nucleotide sequence: TGTGCCAGCAGTTCCCCCCTAACAGCGTTGCCTATTGAGCAGTTCTTC. It specifies CASSSPLTALPIEQFF. V gene TRBV6-9 combines with J gene TRBJ2-1; D remains ambiguous. The ends were cut back, 4 bases at V and 9 bases at J, with 22 bases in the middle. This CDR3 comprises 16 residues. Germline values: CDR1 MNHGY, CDR2 SVAAGI.

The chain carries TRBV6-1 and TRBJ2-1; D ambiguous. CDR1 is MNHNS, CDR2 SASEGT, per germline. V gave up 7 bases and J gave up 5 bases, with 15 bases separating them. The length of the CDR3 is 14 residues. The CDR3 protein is CASIRSDNHNEQFF. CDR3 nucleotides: TGTGCCAGCATACGGAGCGACAACCACAATGAGCAGTTCTTC.

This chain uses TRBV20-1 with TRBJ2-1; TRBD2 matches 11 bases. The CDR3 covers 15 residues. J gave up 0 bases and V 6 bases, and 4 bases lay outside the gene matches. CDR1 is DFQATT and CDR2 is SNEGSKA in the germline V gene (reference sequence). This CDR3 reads CSAKTSGSSYNEQFF. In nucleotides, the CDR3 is TGCAGTGCGAAAACTAGCGGGAGCTCCTACAATGAGCAGTTCTTC.

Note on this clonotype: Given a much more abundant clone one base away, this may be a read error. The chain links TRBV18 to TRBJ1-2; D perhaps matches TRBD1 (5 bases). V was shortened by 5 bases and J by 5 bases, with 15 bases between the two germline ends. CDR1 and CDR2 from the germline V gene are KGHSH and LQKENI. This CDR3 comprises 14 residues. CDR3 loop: CASSSPGTKYGYTF. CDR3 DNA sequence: TGTGCCAGCTCATCCCCTGGGACCAAATATGGCTACACCTTC. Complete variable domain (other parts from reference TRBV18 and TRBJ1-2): NAGVMQNPRHLVRRRGQEARLRCSPMKGHSHVYWYRQLPEEGLKFMVYLQKENIIDESGMPKERFSAEFPKEGPSILRIQQVVRGDSAAYFCASSSPGTKYGYTFGSGTRLTVV.

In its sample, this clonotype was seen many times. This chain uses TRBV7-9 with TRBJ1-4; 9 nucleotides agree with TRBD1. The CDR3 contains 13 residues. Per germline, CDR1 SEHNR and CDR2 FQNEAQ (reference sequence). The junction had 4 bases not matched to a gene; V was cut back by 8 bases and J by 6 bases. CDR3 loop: CASCRDRDEKLFF. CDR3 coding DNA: TGTGCCAGCTGTCGGGACAGGGATGAAAAACTGTTTTTT.

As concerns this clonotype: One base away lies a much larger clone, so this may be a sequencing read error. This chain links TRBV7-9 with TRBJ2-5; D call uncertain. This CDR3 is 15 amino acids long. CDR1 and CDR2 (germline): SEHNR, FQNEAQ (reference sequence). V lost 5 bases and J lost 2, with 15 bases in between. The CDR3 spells CASSPSSGIQETQYF. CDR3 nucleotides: TGTGCCAGCAGCCCTTCTAGTGGGATTCAAGAGACCCAGTACTTC.

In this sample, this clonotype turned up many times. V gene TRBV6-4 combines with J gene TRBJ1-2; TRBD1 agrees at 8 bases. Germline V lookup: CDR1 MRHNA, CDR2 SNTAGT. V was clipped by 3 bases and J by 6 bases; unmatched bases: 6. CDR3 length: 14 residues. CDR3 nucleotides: TGTGCCAGCAGTGAGACAGGGGTAGGACATGGCTACACCTTC. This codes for CASSETGVGHGYTF.

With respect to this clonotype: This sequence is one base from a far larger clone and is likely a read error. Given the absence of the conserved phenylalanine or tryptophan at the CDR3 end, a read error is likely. CDR3 sequence (DNA): TGTGCCAGCAGTGAATGGGGGGAAGTGGAGACCCAGTACTAC. It codes for CASSEWGEVETQYY. The V call is TRBV6-2 or TRBV6-3, the J call TRBJ2-5; the D gene is possibly TRBD2 (6 bases). The CDR3 consists of 14 residues. Trimming removed 5 bases at V and 5 bases at J, with 15 bases between. Germline CDR1 and CDR2: MNHEY and SVGEGT.

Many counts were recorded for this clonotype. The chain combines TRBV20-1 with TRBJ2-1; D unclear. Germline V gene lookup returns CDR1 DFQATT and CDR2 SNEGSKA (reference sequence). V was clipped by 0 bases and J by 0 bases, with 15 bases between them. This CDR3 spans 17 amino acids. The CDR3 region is CSARDGRRTSSYNEQFF. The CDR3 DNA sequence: TGCAGTGCTAGAGATGGTAGGCGGACGAGCTCCTACAATGAGCAGTTCTTC.

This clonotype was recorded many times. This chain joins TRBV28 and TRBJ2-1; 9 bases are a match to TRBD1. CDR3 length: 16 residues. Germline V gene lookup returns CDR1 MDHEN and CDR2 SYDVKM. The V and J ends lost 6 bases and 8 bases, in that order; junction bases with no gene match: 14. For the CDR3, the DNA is TGTGCCAGCAGCCCAAGTCCGGGACAGGGTTTCGATGAGCAGTTCTTC. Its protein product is CASSPSPGQGFDEQFF. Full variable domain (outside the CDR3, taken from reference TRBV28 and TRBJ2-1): DVKVTQSSRYLVKRTGEKVFLECVQDMDHENMFWYRQDPGLGLRLIYFSYDVKMKEKGDIPEGYSVSREKKERFSLILESASTNQTSMYLCASSPSPGQGFDEQFFGPGTRLTVL.

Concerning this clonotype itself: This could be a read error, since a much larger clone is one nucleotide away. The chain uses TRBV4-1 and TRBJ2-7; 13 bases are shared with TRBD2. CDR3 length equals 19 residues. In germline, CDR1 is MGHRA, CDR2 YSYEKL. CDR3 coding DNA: TGCGCCAGCAGCCAAGATCTGTGGACTAGCGGGAGTAAGGTCCACGAGCGGTACTTC. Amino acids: CASSQDLWTSGSKVHERYF.

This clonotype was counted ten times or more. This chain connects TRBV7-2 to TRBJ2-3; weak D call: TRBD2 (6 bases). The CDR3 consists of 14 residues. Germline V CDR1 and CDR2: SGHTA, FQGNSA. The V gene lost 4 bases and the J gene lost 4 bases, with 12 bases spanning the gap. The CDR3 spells CASSYIGTSDTQYF. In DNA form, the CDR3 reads TGTGCCAGCAGCTATATAGGGACTTCAGATACGCAGTATTTT.

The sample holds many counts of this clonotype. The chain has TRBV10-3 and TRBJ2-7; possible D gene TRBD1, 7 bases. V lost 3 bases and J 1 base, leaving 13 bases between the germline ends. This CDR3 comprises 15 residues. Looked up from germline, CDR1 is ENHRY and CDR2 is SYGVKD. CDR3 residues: CAISDARGASYEQYF. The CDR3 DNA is TGTGCCATCAGTGATGCCAGGGGGGCTTCCTACGAGCAGTACTTC.

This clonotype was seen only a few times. CDR3 in amino acids: CATSRDGDNTEAFF. CDR3 bases: TGTGCCACCAGCAGAGATGGGGACAACACTGAAGCTTTCTTT. The chain links TRBV15 to TRBJ1-1, with D possibly TRBD1 on 5 matching bases. Germline-derived CDR1 and CDR2 are LNHNV and YYDKDF (reference sequence). V lost 0 bases and J lost 2, with 7 bases in between. The CDR3 is made up of 14 amino acids.

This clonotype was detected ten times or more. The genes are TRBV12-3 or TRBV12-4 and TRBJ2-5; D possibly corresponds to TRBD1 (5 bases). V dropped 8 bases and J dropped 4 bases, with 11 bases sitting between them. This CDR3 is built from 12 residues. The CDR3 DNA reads TGTGCCAGCGGGCTCAGGGTAGAGACCCAGTACTTC. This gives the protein CASGLRVETQYF.

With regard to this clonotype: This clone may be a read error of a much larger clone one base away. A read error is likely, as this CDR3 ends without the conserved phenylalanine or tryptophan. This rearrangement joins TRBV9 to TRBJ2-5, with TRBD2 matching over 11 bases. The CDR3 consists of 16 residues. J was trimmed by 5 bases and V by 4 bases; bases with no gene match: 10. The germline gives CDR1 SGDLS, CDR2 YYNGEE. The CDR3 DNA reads TGTGCCAGCAGCTATGGAGTAGCGGGGGGGCGTGAGACCCAGTACTCC. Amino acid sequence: CASSYGVAGGRETQYS.

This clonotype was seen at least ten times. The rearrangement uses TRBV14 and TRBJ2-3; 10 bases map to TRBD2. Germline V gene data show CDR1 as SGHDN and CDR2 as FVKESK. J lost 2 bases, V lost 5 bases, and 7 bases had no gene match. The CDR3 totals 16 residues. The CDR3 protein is CASSLLAGVTTDTQYF. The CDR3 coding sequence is TGTGCCAGCAGCTTGCTAGCGGGGGTTACCACAGATACGCAGTATTTT.

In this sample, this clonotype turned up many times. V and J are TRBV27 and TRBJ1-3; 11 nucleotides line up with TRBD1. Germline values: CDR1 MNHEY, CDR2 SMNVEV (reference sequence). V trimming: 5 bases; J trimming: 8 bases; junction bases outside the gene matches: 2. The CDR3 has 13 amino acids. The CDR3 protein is CASSKDRGHTIYF. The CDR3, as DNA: TGTGCCAGCAGTAAGGACAGGGGGCACACCATATATTTT.

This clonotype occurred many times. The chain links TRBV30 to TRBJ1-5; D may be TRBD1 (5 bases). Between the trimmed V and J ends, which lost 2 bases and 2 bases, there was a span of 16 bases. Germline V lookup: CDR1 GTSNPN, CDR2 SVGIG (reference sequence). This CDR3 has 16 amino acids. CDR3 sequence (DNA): TGTGCCTGGAGTTCCCCCGGGGGGGTAGGCAATCAGCCCCAGCATTTT. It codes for CAWSSPGGVGNQPQHF.

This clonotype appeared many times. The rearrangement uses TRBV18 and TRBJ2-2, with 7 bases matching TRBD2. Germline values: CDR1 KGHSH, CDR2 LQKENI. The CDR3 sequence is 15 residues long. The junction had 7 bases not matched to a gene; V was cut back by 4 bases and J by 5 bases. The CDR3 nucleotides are TGTGCCAGCTCACAACCGGGAGGTGGGACCGGGGAGCTGTTTTTT. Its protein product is CASSQPGGGTGELFF.

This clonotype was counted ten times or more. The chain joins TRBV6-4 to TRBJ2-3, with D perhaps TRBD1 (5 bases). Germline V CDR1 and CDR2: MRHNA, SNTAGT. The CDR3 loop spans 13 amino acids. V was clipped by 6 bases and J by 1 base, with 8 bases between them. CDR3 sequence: CASSEGGTDTQYF. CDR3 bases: TGTGCCAGCAGCGAAGGGGGCACAGATACGCAGTATTTT.